This is a list of T cell receptor beta chains from one sample in a study of cytomegalovirus exposure and HLA in healthy donors. The protocol was immunoSEQ multiplex PCR, while the TCRdb copy is restricted to in-frame clones and leaves out a portion. The table lists 80,000 or so clones, approximately 78% of them singletons. The sample taken for sequencing was PBMCs. These receptors were taken from a man aged 35 to 55 in good health and CMV-seronegative. The CDR3 runs from the conserved cysteine through the conserved F or W. D genes are given only for firm matches.

CDR3aa: CASSLGESNYGYTF
CDR3nt: TGTGCCAGCAGCTTAGGTGAGAGTAACTATGGCTACACCTTC
d_gene: .
len: 14
v_gene: TRBV7-9
j_gene: TRBJ1-2

CDR3aa: CASSARQKFFPEAFF
CDR3nt: TGTGCCAGCAGCGCTCGACAGAAATTTTTCCCTGAAGCTTTCTTT
d_gene: .
len: 15
v_gene: TRBV7-2
j_gene: TRBJ1-1

CDR3aa: CASSEVAVDYEQYF
CDR3nt: TGTGCCAGCAGTGAAGTGGCAGTTGACTACGAGCAGTACTTC
d_gene: .
len: 14
v_gene: TRBV2
j_gene: TRBJ2-7

CDR3aa: CASTEETGGVGELFF
CDR3nt: TGTGCCAGCACCGAAGAGACAGGGGGCGTCGGGGAGCTGTTTTTT
d_gene: TRBD1
len: 15
v_gene: TRBV2
j_gene: TRBJ2-2

CDR3aa: CASSHFESPPRRQQFF
CDR3nt: TGTGCCAGCAGCCACTTTGAGAGCCCACCTCGGAGGCAGCAGTTCTTC
d_gene: .
len: 16
v_gene: TRBV5-6
j_gene: TRBJ2-1

CDR3aa: CATRRADSREQYF
CDR3nt: TGTGCCACAAGGAGGGCGGATTCTAGGGAGCAGTACTTC
d_gene: .
len: 13
v_gene: TRBV15
j_gene: TRBJ2-5

CDR3aa: CAWSDYEQYF
CDR3nt: TGTGCCTGGAGTGATTACGAGCAGTACTTC
d_gene: .
len: 10
v_gene: TRBV30
j_gene: TRBJ2-7

CDR3aa: CASSPQGRNTIYF
CDR3nt: TGTGCCAGCAGCCCACAGGGGCGAAACACCATATATTTT
d_gene: TRBD1
len: 13
v_gene: TRBV6-5
j_gene: TRBJ1-3

CDR3aa: CASSVPWDFSNQPQHF
CDR3nt: TGTGCCAGTAGTGTACCGTGGGACTTTAGCAATCAGCCCCAGCATTTT
d_gene: .
len: 16
v_gene: TRBV19
j_gene: TRBJ1-5

CDR3aa: CASSYPRGAGSNEQFF
CDR3nt: TGTGCCAGCAGCTACCCAAGAGGGGCGGGAAGCAATGAGCAGTTCTTC
d_gene: .
len: 16
v_gene: TRBV7-8
j_gene: TRBJ2-1

CDR3aa: CAWGGRGSQPQHF
CDR3nt: TGTGCCTGGGGGGGCAGGGGGAGTCAGCCCCAGCATTTT
d_gene: TRBD1
len: 13
v_gene: TRBV30
j_gene: TRBJ1-5

CDR3aa: CASSLVGRGLNYGYTF
CDR3nt: TGTGCCAGCAGCCTCGTTGGCAGGGGGCTCAACTATGGCTACACCTTC
d_gene: TRBD1
len: 16
v_gene: TRBV28
j_gene: TRBJ1-2

CDR3aa: CASSASGRANNEQFF
CDR3nt: TGTGCCAGCAGCGCTAGCGGGAGGGCCAACAATGAGCAGTTCTTC
d_gene: TRBD2
len: 15
v_gene: TRBV9
j_gene: TRBJ2-1

CDR3aa: CASSLGHLAGGLQETQYF
CDR3nt: TGTGCCAGCAGCCTAGGGCACCTAGCGGGAGGTCTTCAAGAGACCCAGTACTTC
d_gene: TRBD2
len: 18
v_gene: TRBV11-3
j_gene: TRBJ2-5

CDR3aa: CASSLGQGVGQPQHF
CDR3nt: TGTGCCAGCAGTCTGGGACAGGGGGTCGGTCAGCCCCAGCATTTT
d_gene: TRBD1
len: 15
v_gene: TRBV6-1
j_gene: TRBJ1-5

CDR3aa: CASSYLEGAGELFF
CDR3nt: TGCGCCAGCAGCTACTTAGAGGGTGCCGGGGAGCTGTTTTTT
d_gene: .
len: 14
v_gene: TRBV4-1
j_gene: TRBJ2-2

CDR3aa: CASSLPGTSGNVQYF
CDR3nt: TGTGCCAGTAGTCTCCCCGGGACTAGCGGGAATGTGCAGTACTTC
d_gene: TRBD2
len: 15
v_gene: TRBV19
j_gene: TRBJ2-7

CDR3aa: CAASTSDANEQFF
CDR3nt: TGTGCCGCGTCGACTAGCGACGCGAATGAGCAGTTCTTC
d_gene: TRBD2
len: 13
v_gene: TRBV15
j_gene: TRBJ2-1

CDR3aa: CASSQNSQSSGANVLTF
CDR3nt: TGCGCCAGCAGCCAAAATAGCCAAAGCTCTGGGGCCAACGTCCTGACTTTC
d_gene: .
len: 17
v_gene: TRBV4-3
j_gene: TRBJ2-6

CDR3aa: CASRTSGRESGELFF
CDR3nt: TGTGCCAGCAGGACTAGCGGGAGAGAATCGGGGGAGCTGTTTTTT
d_gene: TRBD2
len: 15
v_gene: TRBV25-1
j_gene: TRBJ2-2

CDR3aa: CASSVSERDTQFF
CDR3nt: TGTGCCAGCAGTGTTTCGGAGCGGGATACCCAGTTCTTC
d_gene: TRBD2
len: 13
v_gene: TRBV28
j_gene: TRBJ2-1

CDR3aa: CASSLISSYQETQYF
CDR3nt: TGTGCCAGCAGCTTAATTAGCAGTTACCAAGAGACCCAGTACTTC
d_gene: .
len: 15
v_gene: TRBV7-2
j_gene: TRBJ2-5

CDR3aa: CASSLGLKNEKLFF
CDR3nt: TGTGCCAGCAGCCTTGGACTGAAAAATGAAAAACTGTTTTTT
d_gene: .
len: 14
v_gene: TRBV28
j_gene: TRBJ1-4

CDR3aa: CASSHHLYSGRATGELFF
CDR3nt: TGTGCCAGCAGCCATCACCTTTATAGCGGGAGGGCCACCGGGGAGCTGTTTTTT
d_gene: TRBD2
len: 18
v_gene: TRBV5-4
j_gene: TRBJ2-2

CDR3aa: CASSPSRARNEQYF
CDR3nt: TGTGCCAGCAGCCCCTCGAGGGCAAGAAACGAGCAGTACTTC
d_gene: .
len: 14
v_gene: TRBV7-2
j_gene: TRBJ2-7

CDR3aa: CSTPGETQYF
CDR3nt: TGCAGCACTCCCGGGGAGACCCAGTACTTC
d_gene: .
len: 10
v_gene: TRBV20-1
j_gene: TRBJ2-5

CDR3aa: CASTELRNSNQPQHF
CDR3nt: TGTGCCAGTACCGAACTCAGGAATAGCAATCAGCCCCAGCATTTT
d_gene: .
len: 15
v_gene: TRBV19
j_gene: TRBJ1-5